This note documents a single TCR beta chain sequence. How the authors handled the data: Amplification of reference gene primers was used by the study to estimate nucleated cell counts. The repertoire was sequenced with immunoSEQ multiplex PCR; TCRdb's copy has only in-frame clones and lacks some. The D gene and trimming were derived from the DNA, and the V and J assignments and clone size from that table. The sample records over 130,000 clones, 84% being singletons. Germline CDR1 reads KGHSH; CDR2 reads LQKENI. The J segment lost 2 bases and the V segment lost 2 bases, leaving 2 bases of the junction unmatched. This CDR3 has 14 residues. This sample is part of a study of blood T cell repertoires in COVID-19. Study overall: Two negative PCRs, clearance, or symptom resolution had been documented for recovered Cohort 3 donors. From T cells, B-cell-depleted T cells, or PBMCs came the material, which was cDNA or gDNA.

Cohorts were determined from participant-reported clinical history. Specimen: PBMCs or T cells enriched from blood (not recorded which). The chain recombines TRBV18 with TRBJ2-7; TRBD1 agrees at 8 bases. The receptor was derived from a man aged 50-59 years in a cohort exposed to, infected with or recovered from COVID-19 (not recorded which). CDR3 bases: TGTGCCAGCTCACCAATACAGGGGGCCTACGAGCAGTACTTC. Translation: CASSPIQGAYEQYF. The entire variable domain, with the rest obtained from reference TRBV18 and TRBJ2-7, is as follows: NAGVMQNPRHLVRRRGQEARLRCSPMKGHSHVYWYRQLPEEGLKFMVYLQKENIIDESGMPKERFSAEFPKEGPSILRIQQVVRGDSAAYFCASSPIQGAYEQYFGPGTRLTVT.